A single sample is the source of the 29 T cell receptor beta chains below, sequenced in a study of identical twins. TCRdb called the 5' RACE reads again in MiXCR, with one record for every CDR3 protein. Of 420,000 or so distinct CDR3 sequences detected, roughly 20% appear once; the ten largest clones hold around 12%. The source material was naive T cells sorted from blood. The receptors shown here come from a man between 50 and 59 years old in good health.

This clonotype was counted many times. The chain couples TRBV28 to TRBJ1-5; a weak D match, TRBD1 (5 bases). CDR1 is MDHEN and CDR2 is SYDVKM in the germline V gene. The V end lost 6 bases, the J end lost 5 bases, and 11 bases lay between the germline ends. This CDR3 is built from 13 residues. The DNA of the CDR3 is TGTGCCAGCAGCTCCAGGGTATATCAGCCCCAGCATTTT. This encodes CASSSRVYQPQHF.

CDR3 bases: TGTGCCAGCACCGACCGGGGGCAGGGGGACGAGCAGTACTTC. Translating it yields CASTDRGQGDEQYF. The chain recombines TRBV6-2 or TRBV6-3 with TRBJ2-7, with D perhaps matching TRBD1 (7 bases). The ends were cut back, 7 bases at V and 5 bases at J, with 18 bases in the middle. From germline, CDR1 is MNHEY and CDR2 SVGEGT. The CDR3 is made up of 14 amino acids.

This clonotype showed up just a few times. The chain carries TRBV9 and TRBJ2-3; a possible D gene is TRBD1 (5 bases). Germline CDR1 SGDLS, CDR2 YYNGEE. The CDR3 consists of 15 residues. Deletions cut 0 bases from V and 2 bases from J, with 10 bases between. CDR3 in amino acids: CASSVAPGNTDTQYF. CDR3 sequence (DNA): TGTGCCAGCAGCGTAGCCCCAGGGAACACAGATACGCAGTATTTT.

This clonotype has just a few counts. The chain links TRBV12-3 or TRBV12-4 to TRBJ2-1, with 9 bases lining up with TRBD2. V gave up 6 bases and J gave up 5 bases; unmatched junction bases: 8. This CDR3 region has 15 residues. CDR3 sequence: CASRFSGGANNEQFF. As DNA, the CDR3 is TGTGCCAGCAGATTTAGCGGGGGCGCGAACAATGAGCAGTTCTTC.

The CDR3 sequence: CASSPEGRATGELFF. CDR3 DNA: TGTGCCAGCAGCCCAGAGGGCAGGGCGACCGGGGAGCTGTTTTTT. The chain couples TRBV9 to TRBJ2-2; D possibly matches TRBD1 or TRBD2 (5 bases each). Trimming stripped 4 bases from V and 5 bases from J, with 15 bases between. The CDR3 contains 15 residues. Germline V gives CDR1 SGDLS, CDR2 YYNGEE.

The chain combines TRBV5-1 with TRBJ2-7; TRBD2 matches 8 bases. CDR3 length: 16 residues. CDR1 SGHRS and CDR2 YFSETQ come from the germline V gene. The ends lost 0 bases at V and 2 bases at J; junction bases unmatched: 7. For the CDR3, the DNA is TGCGCCAGCAGCTTGGTAGTCGAGCGGGGGACCTACGAGCAGTACTTC. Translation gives CASSLVVERGTYEQYF. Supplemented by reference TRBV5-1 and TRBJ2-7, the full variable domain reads KAGVTQTPRYLIKTRGQQVTLSCSPISGHRSVSWYQQTPGQGLQFLFEYFSETQRNKGNFPGRFSGRQFSNSRSEMNVSTLELGDSALYLCASSLVVERGTYEQYFGPGTRLTVT.

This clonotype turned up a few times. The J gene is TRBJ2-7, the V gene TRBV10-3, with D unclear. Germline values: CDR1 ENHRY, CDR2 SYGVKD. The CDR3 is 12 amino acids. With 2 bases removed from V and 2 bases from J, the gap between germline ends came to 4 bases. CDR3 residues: CAISEEAYEQYF. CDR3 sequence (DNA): TGTGCCATCAGTGAGGAGGCCTACGAGCAGTACTTC.

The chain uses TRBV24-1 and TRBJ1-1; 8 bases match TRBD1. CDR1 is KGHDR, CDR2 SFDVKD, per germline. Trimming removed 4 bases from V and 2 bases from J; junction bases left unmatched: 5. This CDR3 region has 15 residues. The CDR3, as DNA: TGTGCCACCAGTGAAACAGGGGGGGACAACACTGAAGCTTTCTTT. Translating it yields CATSETGGDNTEAFF.

CDR3 coding DNA: TGCGCCAGCAGCCAAGATGAGGGAACTAGCACAGATACGCAGTATTTT. Translation gives CASSQDEGTSTDTQYF. V and J are TRBV4-3 and TRBJ2-3, with a possible D match to TRBD2 (5 bases). V lost 0 bases, J lost 0 bases, and 10 bases lay in between. Looked up from germline, CDR1 is LGHNA and CDR2 is YSLEER. CDR3 length: 16 amino acids.

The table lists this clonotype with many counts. This CDR3 reads CATSGQGRNYGYTF. CDR3 sequence (DNA): TGTGCCACCTCGGGACAGGGCAGAAACTATGGCTACACCTTC. The V and J genes are TRBV11-2 and TRBJ1-2; 9 bases align to TRBD1. Germline assignment: CDR1 SGHAT and CDR2 FQNNGV. The V segment lost 10 bases and the J segment 2 bases; nucleotides outside the gene matches: 8. The CDR3 loop spans 14 amino acids. Full variable domain (outside the CDR3, taken from reference TRBV11-2 and TRBJ1-2): EAGVAQSPRYKIIEKRQSVAFWCNPISGHATLYWYQQILGQGPKLLIQFQNNGVVDDSQLPKDRFSAERLKGVDSTLKIQPAKLEDSAVYLCATSGQGRNYGYTFGSGTRLTVV.

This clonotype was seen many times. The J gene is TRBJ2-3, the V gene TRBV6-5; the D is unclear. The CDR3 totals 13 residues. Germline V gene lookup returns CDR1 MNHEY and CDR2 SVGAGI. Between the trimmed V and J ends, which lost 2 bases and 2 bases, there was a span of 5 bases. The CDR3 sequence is CASSYDHTDTQYF. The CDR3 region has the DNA TGTGCCAGCAGTTACGACCACACAGATACGCAGTATTTT.

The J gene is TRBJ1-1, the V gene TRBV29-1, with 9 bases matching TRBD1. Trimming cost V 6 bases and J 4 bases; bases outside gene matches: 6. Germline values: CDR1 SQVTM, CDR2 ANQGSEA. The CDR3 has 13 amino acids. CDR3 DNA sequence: TGCAGCGTGGACAGGGGAGGGGGCACTGAAGCTTTCTTT. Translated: CSVDRGGGTEAFF.

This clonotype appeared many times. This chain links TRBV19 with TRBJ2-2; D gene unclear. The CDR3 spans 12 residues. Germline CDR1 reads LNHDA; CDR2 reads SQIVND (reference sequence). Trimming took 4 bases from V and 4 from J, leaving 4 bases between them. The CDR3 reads CASSSTTGELFF. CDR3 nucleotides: TGTGCCAGTAGTAGTACCACCGGGGAGCTGTTTTTT.

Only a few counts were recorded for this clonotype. The CDR3 sequence: CASSRMSTGELFF. The CDR3 DNA sequence: TGTGCCAGCAGCAGGATGAGCACCGGGGAGCTGTTTTTT. The chain couples TRBV21-1 to TRBJ2-2. TRBV21-1 is a known pseudogene. CDR3 length: 13 residues.

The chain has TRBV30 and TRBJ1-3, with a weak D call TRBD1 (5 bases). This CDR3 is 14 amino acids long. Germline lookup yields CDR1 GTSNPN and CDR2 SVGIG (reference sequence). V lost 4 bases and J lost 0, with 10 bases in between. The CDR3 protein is CAWTGLPSGNTIYF. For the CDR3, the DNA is TGTGCCTGGACAGGGCTACCCTCTGGAAACACCATATATTTT.

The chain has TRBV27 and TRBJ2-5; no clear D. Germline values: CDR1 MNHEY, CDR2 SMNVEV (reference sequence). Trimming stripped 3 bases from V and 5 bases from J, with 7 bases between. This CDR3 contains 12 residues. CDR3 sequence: CASSFTGETQYF. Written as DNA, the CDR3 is TGTGCCAGCAGTTTTACTGGCGAGACCCAGTACTTC.

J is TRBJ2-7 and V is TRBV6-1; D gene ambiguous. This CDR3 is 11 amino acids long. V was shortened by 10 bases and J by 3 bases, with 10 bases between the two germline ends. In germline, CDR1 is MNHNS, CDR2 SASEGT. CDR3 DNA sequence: TGTGCCACCCAACAAGTCTACGAGCAGTACTTC. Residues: CATQQVYEQYF.

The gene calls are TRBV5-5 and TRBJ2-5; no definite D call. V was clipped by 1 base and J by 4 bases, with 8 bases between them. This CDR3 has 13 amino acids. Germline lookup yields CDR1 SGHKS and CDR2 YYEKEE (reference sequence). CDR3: CASSLNLRETQYF. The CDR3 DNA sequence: TGTGCCAGCAGCTTGAACTTGCGAGAGACCCAGTACTTC.

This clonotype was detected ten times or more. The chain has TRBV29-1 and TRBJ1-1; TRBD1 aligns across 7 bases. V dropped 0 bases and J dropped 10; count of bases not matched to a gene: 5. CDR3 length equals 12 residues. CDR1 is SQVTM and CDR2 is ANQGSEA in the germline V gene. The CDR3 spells CSVEDIDRAAFF. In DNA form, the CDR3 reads TGCAGCGTTGAAGATATCGACAGGGCAGCTTTCTTT.

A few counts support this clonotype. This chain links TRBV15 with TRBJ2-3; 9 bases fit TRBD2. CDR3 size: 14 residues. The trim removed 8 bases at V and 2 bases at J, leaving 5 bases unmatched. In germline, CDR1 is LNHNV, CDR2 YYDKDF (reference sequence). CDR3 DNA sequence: TGTGCCACCCGGCAGCGGGAGGACACAGATACGCAGTATTTT. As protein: CATRQREDTDTQYF.

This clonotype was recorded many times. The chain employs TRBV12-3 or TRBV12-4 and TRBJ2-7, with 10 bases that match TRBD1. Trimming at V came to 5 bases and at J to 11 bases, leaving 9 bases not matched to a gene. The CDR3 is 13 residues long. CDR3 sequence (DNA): TGTGCCAGCAGTCCAAGGACAGGGGGACAGAAGTACTTC. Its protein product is CASSPRTGGQKYF.

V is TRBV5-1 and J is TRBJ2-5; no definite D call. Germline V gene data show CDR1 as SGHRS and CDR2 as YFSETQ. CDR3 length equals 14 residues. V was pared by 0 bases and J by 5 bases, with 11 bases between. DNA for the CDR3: TGCGCCAGCAGCTTGGGGGCACTCGGGGAGACCCAGTACTTC. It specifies CASSLGALGETQYF.

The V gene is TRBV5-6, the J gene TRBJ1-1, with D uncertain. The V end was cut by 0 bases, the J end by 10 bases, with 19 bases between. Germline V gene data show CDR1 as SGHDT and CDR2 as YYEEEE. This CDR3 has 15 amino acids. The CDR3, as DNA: TGTGCCAGCAGCTTGGTCTCGTCGCCTCGCAATACAGCTTTCTTT. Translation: CASSLVSSPRNTAFF.

CDR3 sequence: CASIGSPGFNEQFF. The CDR3 DNA follows: TGTGCCAGCATCGGCAGTCCCGGGTTTAATGAGCAGTTCTTC. V is TRBV6-1 and J is TRBJ2-1; D unclear. Germline CDR1 MNHNS, CDR2 SASEGT. CDR3 size: 14 residues. V was clipped by 7 bases and J by 7 bases, with 17 bases between them.

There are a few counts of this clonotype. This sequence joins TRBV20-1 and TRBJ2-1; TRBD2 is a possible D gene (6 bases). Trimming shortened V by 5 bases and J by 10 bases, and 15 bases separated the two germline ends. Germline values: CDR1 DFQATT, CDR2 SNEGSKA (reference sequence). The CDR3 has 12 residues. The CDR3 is CSARLDSDEQFF. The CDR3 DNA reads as TGCAGTGCTCGACTAGATAGCGACGAGCAGTTCTTC.

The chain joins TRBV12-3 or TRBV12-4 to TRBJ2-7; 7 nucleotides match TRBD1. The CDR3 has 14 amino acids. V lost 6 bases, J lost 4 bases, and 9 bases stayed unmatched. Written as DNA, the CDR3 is TGTGCCAGCAGCCCAACAGGGGCAGGGTACGAGCAGTACTTC. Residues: CASSPTGAGYEQYF.

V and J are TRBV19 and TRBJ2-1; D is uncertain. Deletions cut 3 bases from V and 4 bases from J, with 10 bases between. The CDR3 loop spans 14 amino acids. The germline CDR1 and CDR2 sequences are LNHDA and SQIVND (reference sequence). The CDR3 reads CASSISPGYNEQFF. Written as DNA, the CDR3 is TGTGCCAGTAGTATTTCCCCAGGATACAATGAGCAGTTCTTC. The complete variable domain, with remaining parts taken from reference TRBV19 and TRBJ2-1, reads DGGITQSPKYLFRKEGQNVTLSCEQNLNHDAMYWYRQDPGQGLRLIYYSQIVNDFQKGDIAEGYSVSREKKESFPLTVTSAQKNPTAFYLCASSISPGYNEQFFGPGTRLTVL.

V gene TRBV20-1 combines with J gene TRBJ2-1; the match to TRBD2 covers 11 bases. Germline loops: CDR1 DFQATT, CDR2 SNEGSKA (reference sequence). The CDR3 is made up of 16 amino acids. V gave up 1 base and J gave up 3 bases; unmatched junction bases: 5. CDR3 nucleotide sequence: TGCAGTGCTAGAGTCCTCACTAGCGGGAGCTACAATGAGCAGTTCTTC. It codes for CSARVLTSGSYNEQFF.

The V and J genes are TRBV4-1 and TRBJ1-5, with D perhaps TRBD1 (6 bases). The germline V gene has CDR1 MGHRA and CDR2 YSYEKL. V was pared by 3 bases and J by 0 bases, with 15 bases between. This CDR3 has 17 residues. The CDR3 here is CASSQAPGQSSNQPQHF. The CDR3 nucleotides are TGCGCCAGCAGCCAGGCACCGGGACAAAGTAGCAATCAGCCCCAGCATTTT.